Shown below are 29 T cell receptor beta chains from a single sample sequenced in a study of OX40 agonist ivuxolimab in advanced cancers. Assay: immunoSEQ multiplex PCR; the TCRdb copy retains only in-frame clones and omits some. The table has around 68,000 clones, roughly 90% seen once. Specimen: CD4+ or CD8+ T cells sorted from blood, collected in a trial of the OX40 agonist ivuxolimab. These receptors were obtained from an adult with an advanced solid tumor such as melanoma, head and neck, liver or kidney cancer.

The CDR3 region is CASTDRDGWGEQYF. The CDR3 nucleotides read TGCGCCAGCACCGACCGGGACGGTTGGGGAGAGCAGTACTTC. The chain joins TRBV5-1 to TRBJ2-5; D may be TRBD1 or TRBD2 (5 bases each). The V end was cut by 6 bases, the J end by 11 bases, with 23 bases between. This CDR3 contains 14 residues. Germline assignment: CDR1 SGHRS and CDR2 YFSETQ.

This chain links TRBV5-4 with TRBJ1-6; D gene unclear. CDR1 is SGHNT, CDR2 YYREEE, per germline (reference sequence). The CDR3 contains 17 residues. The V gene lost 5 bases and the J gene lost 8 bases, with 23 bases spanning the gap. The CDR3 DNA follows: TGTGCCAGCAGTCCGGGTGCGCCATTGTCTTGGGATTCACCCCTCCACTTT. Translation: CASSPGAPLSWDSPLHF.

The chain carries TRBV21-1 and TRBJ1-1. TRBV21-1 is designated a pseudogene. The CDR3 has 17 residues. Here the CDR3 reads CASSKGGTIQGDTEAFF. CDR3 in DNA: TGTGCCAGCAGCAAAGGTGGGACCATTCAGGGTGACACTGAAGCTTTCTTT.

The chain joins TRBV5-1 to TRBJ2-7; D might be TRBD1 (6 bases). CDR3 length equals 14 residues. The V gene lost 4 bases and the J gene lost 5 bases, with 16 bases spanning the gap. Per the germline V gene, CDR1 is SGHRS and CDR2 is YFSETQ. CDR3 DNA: TGCGCCAGCAGCCCATCCACAGGGACCGACGAGCAGTACTTC. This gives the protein CASSPSTGTDEQYF. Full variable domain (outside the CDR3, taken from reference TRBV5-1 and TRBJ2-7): KAGVTQTPRYLIKTRGQQVTLSCSPISGHRSVSWYQQTPGQGLQFLFEYFSETQRNKGNFPGRFSGRQFSNSRSEMNVSTLELGDSALYLCASSPSTGTDEQYFGPGTRLTVT.

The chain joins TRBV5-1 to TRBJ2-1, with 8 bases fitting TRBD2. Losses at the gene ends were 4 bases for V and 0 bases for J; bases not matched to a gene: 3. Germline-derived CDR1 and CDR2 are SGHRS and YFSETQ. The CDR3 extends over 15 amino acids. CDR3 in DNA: TGCGCCAGCAGCCCGACTAGCGTCTCCTACAATGAGCAGTTCTTC. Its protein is CASSPTSVSYNEQFF. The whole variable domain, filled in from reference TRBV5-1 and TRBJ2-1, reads KAGVTQTPRYLIKTRGQQVTLSCSPISGHRSVSWYQQTPGQGLQFLFEYFSETQRNKGNFPGRFSGRQFSNSRSEMNVSTLELGDSALYLCASSPTSVSYNEQFFGPGTRLTVL.

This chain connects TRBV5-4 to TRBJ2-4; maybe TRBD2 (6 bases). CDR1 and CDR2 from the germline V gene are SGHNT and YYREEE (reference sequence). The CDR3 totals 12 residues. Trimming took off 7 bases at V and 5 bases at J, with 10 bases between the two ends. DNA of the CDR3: TGTGCCAGCGCGGGGACGGAAAACATTCAGTACTTC. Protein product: CASAGTENIQYF.

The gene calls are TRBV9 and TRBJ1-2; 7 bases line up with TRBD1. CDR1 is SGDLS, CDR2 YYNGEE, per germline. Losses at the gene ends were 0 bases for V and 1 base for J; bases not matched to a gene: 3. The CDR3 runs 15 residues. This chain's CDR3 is CASSVGGGNNYGYTF. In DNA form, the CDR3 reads TGTGCCAGCAGCGTAGGAGGGGGCAATAACTATGGCTACACCTTC.

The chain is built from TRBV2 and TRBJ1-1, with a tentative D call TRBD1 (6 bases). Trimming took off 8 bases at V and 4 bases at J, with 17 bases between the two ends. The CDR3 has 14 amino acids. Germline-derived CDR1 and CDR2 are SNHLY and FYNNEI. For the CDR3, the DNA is TGTGCCAGCGGCCGAATAGGGGGAGGCACTGAAGCTTTCTTT. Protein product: CASGRIGGGTEAFF.

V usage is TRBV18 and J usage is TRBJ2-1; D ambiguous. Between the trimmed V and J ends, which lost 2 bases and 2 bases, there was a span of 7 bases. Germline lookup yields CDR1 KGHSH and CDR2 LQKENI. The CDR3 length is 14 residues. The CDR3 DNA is TGTGCCAGCTCACCATATACTCCCTACAATGAGCAGTTCTTC. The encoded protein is CASSPYTPYNEQFF.

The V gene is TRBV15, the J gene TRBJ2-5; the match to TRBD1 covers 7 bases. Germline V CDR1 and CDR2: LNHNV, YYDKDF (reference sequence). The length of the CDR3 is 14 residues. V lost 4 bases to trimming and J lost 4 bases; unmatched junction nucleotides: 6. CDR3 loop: CATSTRQGGETQYF. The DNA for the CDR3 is TGTGCCACCAGCACCCGACAGGGCGGAGAGACCCAGTACTTC.

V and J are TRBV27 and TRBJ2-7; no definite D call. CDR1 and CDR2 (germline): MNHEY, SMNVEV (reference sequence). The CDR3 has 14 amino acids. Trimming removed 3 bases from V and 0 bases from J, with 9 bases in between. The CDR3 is CASSFFSDSYEQYF. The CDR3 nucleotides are TGTGCCAGCAGTTTTTTTTCCGACTCCTACGAGCAGTACTTC.

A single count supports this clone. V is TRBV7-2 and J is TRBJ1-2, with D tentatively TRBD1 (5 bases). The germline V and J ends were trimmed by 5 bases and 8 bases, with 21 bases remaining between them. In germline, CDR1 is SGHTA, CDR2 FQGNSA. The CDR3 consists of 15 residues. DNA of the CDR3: TGTGCCAGCAGCACCAGGGTAAGGGACCCATTCGGCTACACCTTC. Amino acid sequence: CASSTRVRDPFGYTF. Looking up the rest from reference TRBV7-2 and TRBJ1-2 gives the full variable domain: GAGVSQSPSNKVTEKGKDVELRCDPISGHTALYWYRQSLGQGLEFLIYFQGNSAPDKSGLPSDRFSAERTGGSVSTLTIQRTQQEDSAVYLCASSTRVRDPFGYTFGSGTRLTVV.

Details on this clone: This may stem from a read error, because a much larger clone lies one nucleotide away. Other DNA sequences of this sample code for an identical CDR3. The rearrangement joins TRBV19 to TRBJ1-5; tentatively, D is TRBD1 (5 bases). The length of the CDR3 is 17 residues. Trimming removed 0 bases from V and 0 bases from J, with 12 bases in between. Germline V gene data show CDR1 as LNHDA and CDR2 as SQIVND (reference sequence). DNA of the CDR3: TGTGCCAGTAGTATAGATGGAGGGGCCTATAGCAATCAGCCCCAGCATTTT. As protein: CASSIDGGAYSNQPQHF.

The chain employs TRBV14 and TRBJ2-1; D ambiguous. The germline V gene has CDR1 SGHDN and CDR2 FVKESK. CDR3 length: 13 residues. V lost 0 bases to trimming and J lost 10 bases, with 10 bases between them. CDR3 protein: CASSQDLDGEQFF. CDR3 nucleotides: TGTGCCAGCAGCCAAGATTTGGACGGAGAGCAGTTCTTC.

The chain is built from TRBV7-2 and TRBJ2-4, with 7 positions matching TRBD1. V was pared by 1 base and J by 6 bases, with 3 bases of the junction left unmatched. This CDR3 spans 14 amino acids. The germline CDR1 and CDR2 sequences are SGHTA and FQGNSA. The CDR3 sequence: CASSLEGAGNIQYF. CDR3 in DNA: TGTGCCAGCAGCTTAGAGGGGGCTGGAAACATTCAGTACTTC.

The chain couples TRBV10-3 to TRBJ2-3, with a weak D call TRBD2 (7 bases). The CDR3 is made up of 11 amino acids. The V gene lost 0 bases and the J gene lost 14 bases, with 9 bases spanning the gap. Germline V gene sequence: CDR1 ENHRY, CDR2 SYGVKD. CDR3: CAISESGGPYF. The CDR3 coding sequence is TGTGCCATCAGTGAGTCGGGGGGGCCGTATTTT.

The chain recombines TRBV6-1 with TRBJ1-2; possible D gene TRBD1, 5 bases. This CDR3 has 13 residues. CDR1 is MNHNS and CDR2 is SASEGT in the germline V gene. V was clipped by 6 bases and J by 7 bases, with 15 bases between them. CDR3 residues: CASRVTGAGGYTF. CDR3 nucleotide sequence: TGTGCCAGCAGAGTCACAGGAGCGGGTGGCTACACCTTC.

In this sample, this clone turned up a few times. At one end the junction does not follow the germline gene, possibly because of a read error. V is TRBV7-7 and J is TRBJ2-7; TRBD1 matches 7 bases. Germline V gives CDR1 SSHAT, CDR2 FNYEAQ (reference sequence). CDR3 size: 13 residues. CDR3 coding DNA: TGTGCTAGCAGCCGGGACAGCAAGGGCGAGCAGTACTTC. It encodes CASSRDSKGEQYF.

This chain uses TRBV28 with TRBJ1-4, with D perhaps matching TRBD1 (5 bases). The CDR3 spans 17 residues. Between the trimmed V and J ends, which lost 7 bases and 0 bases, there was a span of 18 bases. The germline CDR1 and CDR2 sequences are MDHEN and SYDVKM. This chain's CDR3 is CASTLGGDLATNEKLFF. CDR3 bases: TGTGCCAGCACCTTGGGAGGGGATCTTGCAACTAATGAAAAACTGTTTTTT.

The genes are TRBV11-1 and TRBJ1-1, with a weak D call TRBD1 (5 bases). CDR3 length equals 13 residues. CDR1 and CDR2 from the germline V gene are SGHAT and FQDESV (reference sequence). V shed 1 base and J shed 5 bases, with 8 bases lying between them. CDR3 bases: TGTGCCAGCAGCTTAGTGGGGCATACTGAAGCTTTCTTT. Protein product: CASSLVGHTEAFF.

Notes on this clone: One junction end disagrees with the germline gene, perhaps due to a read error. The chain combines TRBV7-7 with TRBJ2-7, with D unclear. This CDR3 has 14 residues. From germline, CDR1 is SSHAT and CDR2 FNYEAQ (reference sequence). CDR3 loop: CASSRSVGSYEQYF. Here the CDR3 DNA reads TGTGCTAGCAGCCGCTCTGTGGGATCCTACGAGCAGTACTTC.

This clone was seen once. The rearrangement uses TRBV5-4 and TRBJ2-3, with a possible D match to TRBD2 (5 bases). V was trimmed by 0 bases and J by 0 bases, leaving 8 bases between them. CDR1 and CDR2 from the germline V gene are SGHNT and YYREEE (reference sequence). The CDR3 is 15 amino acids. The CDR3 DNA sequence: TGTGCCAGCAGCTTGGCCACGGGGAGCACAGATACGCAGTATTTT. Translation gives CASSLATGSTDTQYF.

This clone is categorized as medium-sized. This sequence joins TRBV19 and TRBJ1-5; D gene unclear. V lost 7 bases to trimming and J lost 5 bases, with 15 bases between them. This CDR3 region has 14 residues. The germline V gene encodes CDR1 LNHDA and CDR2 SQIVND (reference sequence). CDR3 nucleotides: TGTGCCAGTACGGGCAGTTCCCTAGATCAGCCCCAGCATTTT. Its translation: CASTGSSLDQPQHF.

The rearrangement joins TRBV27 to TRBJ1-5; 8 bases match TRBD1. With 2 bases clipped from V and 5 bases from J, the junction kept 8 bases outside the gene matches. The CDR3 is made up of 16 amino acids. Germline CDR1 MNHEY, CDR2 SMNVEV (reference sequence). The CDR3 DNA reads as TGTGCCAGCAGTTTAGATCCAGGGGGCGCGGATCAGCCCCAGCATTTT. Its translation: CASSLDPGGADQPQHF.

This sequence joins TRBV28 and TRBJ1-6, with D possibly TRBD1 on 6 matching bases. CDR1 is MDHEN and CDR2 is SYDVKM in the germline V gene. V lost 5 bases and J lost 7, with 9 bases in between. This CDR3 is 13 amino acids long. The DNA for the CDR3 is TGTGCCAGCAGTGGACAGCCGAATTCACCCCTCCACTTT. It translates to CASSGQPNSPLHF.

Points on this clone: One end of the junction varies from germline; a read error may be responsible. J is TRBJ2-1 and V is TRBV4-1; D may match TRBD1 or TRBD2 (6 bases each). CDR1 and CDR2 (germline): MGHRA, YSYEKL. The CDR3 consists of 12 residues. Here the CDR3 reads CASSQVLGGIIF. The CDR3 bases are TGCGCCAGCAGCCAAGTCTTAGGGGGGATAATCTTC.

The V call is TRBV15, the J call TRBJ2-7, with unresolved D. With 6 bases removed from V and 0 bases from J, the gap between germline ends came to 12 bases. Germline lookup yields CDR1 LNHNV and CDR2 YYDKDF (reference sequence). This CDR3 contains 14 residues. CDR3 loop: CATSPRHDSYEQYF. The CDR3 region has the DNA TGTGCCACCAGTCCGAGACACGACTCCTACGAGCAGTACTTC.

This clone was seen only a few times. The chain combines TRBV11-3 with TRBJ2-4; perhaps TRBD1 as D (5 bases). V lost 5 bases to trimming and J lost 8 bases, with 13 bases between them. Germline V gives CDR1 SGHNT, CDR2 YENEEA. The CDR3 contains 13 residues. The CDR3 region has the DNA TGTGCCAGCAGCCCCACTGGGGCGGACATTCAGTACTTC. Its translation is CASSPTGADIQYF. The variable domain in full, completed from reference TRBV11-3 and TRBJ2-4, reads EAGVVQSPRYKIIEKKQPVAFWCNPISGHNTLYWYLQNLGQGPELLIRYENEEAVDDSQLPKDRFSAERLKGVDSTLKIQPAELGDSAVYLCASSPTGADIQYFGAGTRLSVL.

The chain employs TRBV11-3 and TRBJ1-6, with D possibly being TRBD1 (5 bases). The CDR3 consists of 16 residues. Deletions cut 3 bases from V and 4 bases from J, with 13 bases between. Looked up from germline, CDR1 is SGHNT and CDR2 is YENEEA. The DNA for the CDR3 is TGTGCCAGCAGCTTCTCGCAGGGCGGGTATAATTCACCCCTCCACTTT. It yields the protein CASSFSQGGYNSPLHF.